Listed here is a single T cell receptor beta chain. Its target is not known. The sample originates from a study of cytomegalovirus exposure and HLA in healthy donors. V shed 5 bases and J shed 0 bases, with 9 bases lying between them. The length of the CDR3 is 14 residues. The germline V gene has CDR1 MNHEY and CDR2 SMNVEV (reference sequence). The PCR contained 60 Vbeta and 13 Jbeta primers. The protocol was immunoSEQ multiplex PCR, while the TCRdb copy is restricted to in-frame clones and leaves out a portion. Of a few hundred thousand clones detected, approximately 84% appear once; the ten largest clones hold roughly 2%. Findings and caveats of the study: For most TCR sequences rarity was the rule, although some public TCRs occurred in many donors. Cytomegalovirus association was assigned to more than 150 TCR beta chains. Later analysis demonstrated an association between a missense DCLRE1C variant and TCR beta V- and J-gene trimming.

The chain is built from TRBV27 and TRBJ2-3; D is unresolved. The sequenced sample was PBMCs. The TCR originated in a woman aged 40-49 years in good health and CMV-seropositive. CDR3 DNA: TGTGCCAGCAGTCTAGGATGGAGCACAGATACGCAGTATTTT. Translation gives CASSLGWSTDTQYF.